This passage covers 32 T cell receptor beta chains from one sample sequenced in a study of shared T cell receptors in the human thymus. Repertoires were generated with immunoSEQ multiplex PCR, while TCRdb's copy carries only in-frame clones and drops some. The table records 720,000 or so clones, 80% to 90% of them present only once. The sample was also reused in another study, on human thymus T cells.

The source material was thymocytes. These TCRs come from a girl less than two years old with a congenital heart defect.

The chain carries TRBV6-6 and TRBJ1-1; TRBD1 might be the D (5 bases). The CDR3 length is 15 residues. V lost 4 bases and J lost 4, with 16 bases in between. The V gene's germline CDR1 is MNHNY and CDR2 SVGAGI (reference sequence). The CDR3, as DNA: TGTGCCAGCAGTTTTAGTCCCAGGGCGTCCACTGAAGCTTTCTTT. This codes for CASSFSPRASTEAFF.

Here the CDR3 DNA reads TGTGCCACCAAGGGACAGGGCTCCGGGGCCAACGTCCTGACTTTC. This encodes CATKGQGSGANVLTF. The chain is built from TRBV19 and TRBJ2-6, with 9 bases fitting TRBD1. V lost 10 bases to trimming and J lost 4 bases; unmatched junction nucleotides: 8. From germline, CDR1 is LNHDA and CDR2 SQIVND (reference sequence). The CDR3 runs 15 residues.

The count of this clone is one. The rearrangement uses TRBV6-4 and TRBJ2-7, with 12 bases lining up with TRBD2. Germline loops: CDR1 MRHNA, CDR2 SNTAGT. J was trimmed by 7 bases and V by 6 bases; bases with no gene match: 10. CDR3 size: 15 residues. The CDR3 DNA reads as TGTGCCAGCAGCCCAGCTAGCGGGGGGGCGGAAGAGCAGTACTTC. This codes for CASSPASGGAEEQYF.

This clone is a singleton in its sample. This chain links TRBV19 with TRBJ1-1, with D maybe TRBD1 (5 bases). This CDR3 spans 16 amino acids. CDR1 is LNHDA and CDR2 is SQIVND in the germline V gene (reference sequence). Trimming pared 7 bases from V and 0 bases from J, leaving 18 bases between. This chain's CDR3 is CASTIGEGPLNTEAFF. Written as DNA, the CDR3 is TGTGCCAGTACCATCGGGGAGGGGCCTCTGAACACTGAAGCTTTCTTT.

The chain combines TRBV5-1 with TRBJ1-2; the match to TRBD1 covers 9 bases. Germline V gene data show CDR1 as SGHRS and CDR2 as YFSETQ. V trimming: 4 bases; J trimming: 7 bases; junction bases outside the gene matches: 14. The CDR3 has 16 residues. The CDR3 region has the DNA TGCGCCAGCAGCCGCCGAAGACAACAGGGGGCGTGTGGCTACACCTTC. It specifies CASSRRRQQGACGYTF.

The V and J genes are TRBV6-4 and TRBJ2-1; 9 nucleotides align to TRBD2. CDR1 is MRHNA and CDR2 is SNTAGT in the germline V gene. CDR3 length: 16 residues. V lost 4 bases, J lost 5 bases, and 9 bases stayed unmatched. The CDR3 sequence is CASSARTSEDNNEQFF. In DNA form, the CDR3 reads TGTGCCAGCAGTGCGCGGACTAGCGAGGATAACAATGAGCAGTTCTTC.

The V and J genes are TRBV2 and TRBJ1-1; 10 nucleotides match TRBD1. This CDR3 is built from 16 residues. CDR1 SNHLY and CDR2 FYNNEI come from the germline V gene. V gave up 7 bases and J gave up 2 bases; unmatched junction bases: 10. The chain's CDR3 is CASIPGQGVINTEAFF. For the CDR3, the DNA is TGTGCCAGCATCCCAGGACAGGGGGTAATTAACACTGAAGCTTTCTTT.

This chain connects TRBV5-6 to TRBJ1-6; D uncertain. The CDR3 has 15 amino acids. From germline, CDR1 is SGHDT and CDR2 YYEEEE. Trimming stripped 0 bases from V and 5 bases from J, with 9 bases between. Here the CDR3 reads CASSLDRGDNSPLHF. For the CDR3, the DNA is TGTGCCAGCAGCTTGGACCGGGGAGATAATTCACCCCTCCACTTT.

The genes are TRBV28 and TRBJ1-1, with D possibly TRBD1 on 5 matching bases. Per the germline V gene, CDR1 is MDHEN and CDR2 is SYDVKM. The CDR3 has 15 amino acids. V lost 4 bases, J lost 8 bases, and 20 bases lay in between. The CDR3 spells CASSSPGTRGLEAFF. CDR3 DNA sequence: TGTGCCAGCAGTTCCCCCGGGACTCGGGGTTTGGAAGCTTTCTTT.

The chain uses TRBV19 and TRBJ2-2, with 10 bases that match TRBD2. The CDR3 is 17 amino acids. The germline V gene has CDR1 LNHDA and CDR2 SQIVND (reference sequence). Trimming took 3 bases from V and 2 from J; bases not matched to a gene: 6. CDR3 sequence (DNA): TGTGCCAGTAGTATTCCTAGCGGGGGCCATAACACCGGGGAGCTGTTTTTT. The encoded protein is CASSIPSGGHNTGELFF. The entire variable domain, with the rest obtained from reference TRBV19 and TRBJ2-2, is as follows: DGGITQSPKYLFRKEGQNVTLSCEQNLNHDAMYWYRQDPGQGLRLIYYSQIVNDFQKGDIAEGYSVSREKKESFPLTVTSAQKNPTAFYLCASSIPSGGHNTGELFFGEGSRLTVL.

This chain connects TRBV19 to TRBJ1-1, with D unclear. CDR3 length: 13 amino acids. Germline assignment: CDR1 LNHDA and CDR2 SQIVND (reference sequence). The germline V and J ends were trimmed by 3 bases and 11 bases, with 16 bases remaining between them. The CDR3 loop reads CASSMVRAGVAFF. Written as DNA, the CDR3 is TGTGCCAGTAGTATGGTCAGAGCCGGAGTGGCTTTCTTT.

The chain has TRBV9 and TRBJ1-2; unclear D gene. The CDR3 contains 14 residues. V gave up 4 bases and J gave up 0 bases, with 10 bases separating them. Germline CDR1 and CDR2: SGDLS and YYNGEE. CDR3 in DNA: TGTGCCAGCAGCTCACGACAAGCTAACTATGGCTACACCTTC. Its protein is CASSSRQANYGYTF.

V is TRBV7-9 and J is TRBJ1-2; D is perhaps TRBD1 (5 bases). V was shortened by 0 bases and J by 0 bases, with 8 bases between the two germline ends. This CDR3 has 15 amino acids. CDR1 and CDR2 from the germline V gene are SEHNR and FQNEAQ (reference sequence). CDR3 amino acids: CASSLAQDANYGYTF. DNA for the CDR3: TGTGCCAGCAGCTTAGCACAGGATGCTAACTATGGCTACACCTTC.

This rearrangement joins TRBV28 to TRBJ2-7, with TRBD1 matching 9 bases. Germline trimming cut 3 bases from V and 3 bases from J; bases unmatched to any gene: 18. Germline CDR1 is MDHEN and CDR2 is SYDVKM. CDR3 size: 19 residues. The CDR3 spells CASSLKTGGRADPHYEQYF. DNA for the CDR3: TGTGCCAGCAGTTTGAAGACAGGGGGAAGAGCGGACCCCCACTACGAGCAGTACTTC. Full variable domain (missing parts from reference TRBV28 and TRBJ2-7): DVKVTQSSRYLVKRTGEKVFLECVQDMDHENMFWYRQDPGLGLRLIYFSYDVKMKEKGDIPEGYSVSREKKERFSLILESASTNQTSMYLCASSLKTGGRADPHYEQYFGPGTRLTVT.

V and J are TRBV28 and TRBJ1-4, with 9 bases fitting TRBD1. The CDR3 loop spans 14 amino acids. V shed 6 bases, J shed 7 bases, and the junction held 6 bases outside the gene matches. CDR1 and CDR2 from the germline V gene are MDHEN and SYDVKM. CDR3 DNA: TGTGCCAGCAGCTTACAGGGGGCGGCTGAAAAACTGTTTTTT. It translates to CASSLQGAAEKLFF.

On this clone itself: One junction end does not reproduce the germline sequence, and a read error may be involved. This CDR3 reads CATSSPGRGNAEAFF. The CDR3 bases are TGTGCCACCAGCTCCCCGGGACGGGGGAACGCTGAAGCTTTCTTT. The chain carries TRBV15 and TRBJ1-1, with D possibly matching TRBD1 (5 bases). The V gene's germline CDR1 is LNHNV and CDR2 YYDKDF (reference sequence). The CDR3 is made up of 15 amino acids.

This sequence joins TRBV27 and TRBJ1-5, with D unclear. Germline CDR1 reads MNHEY; CDR2 reads SMNVEV (reference sequence). V gave up 6 bases and J gave up 2 bases, with 11 bases separating them. The length of the CDR3 is 14 residues. CDR3 in amino acids: CASRRREGNQPQHF. The CDR3 DNA is TGTGCCAGCAGGAGACGAGAGGGCAATCAGCCCCAGCATTTT.

The genes are TRBV5-1 and TRBJ2-7; 7 bases are shared with TRBD1. This CDR3 spans 16 amino acids. The trim removed 6 bases at V and 3 bases at J, leaving 15 bases unmatched. Germline V gene lookup returns CDR1 SGHRS and CDR2 YFSETQ. As DNA, the CDR3 is TGCGCCAGCACCTGGTATCTTGGGACAGCCGTCTACGAGCAGTACTTC. Translating it yields CASTWYLGTAVYEQYF.

Notes on this clone: A junction boundary mismatches the germline segment, possibly from a read error. V gene TRBV7-9 combines with J gene TRBJ1-1, with 11 bases identical to TRBD1. The CDR3 contains 15 residues. Per the germline V gene, CDR1 is SEHNR and CDR2 is FQNEAQ (reference sequence). The DNA for the CDR3 is TGTGCCGGCAGGACAGGGGGCGCGTTACCCACTGAAGCTTTCTTT. As protein: CAGRTGGALPTEAFF.

CDR3 residues: CASSDEGVTDTQYF. The CDR3 nucleotides are TGTGCCAGCAGCGATGAGGGGGTGACAGATACGCAGTATTTT. The rearrangement joins TRBV9 to TRBJ2-3; the D gene is possibly TRBD1 (6 bases). CDR3 length equals 14 residues. V was clipped by 3 bases and J by 3 bases, with 11 bases between them. Germline loops: CDR1 SGDLS, CDR2 YYNGEE.

The chain links TRBV7-3 to TRBJ1-2; no reliable D call. V was clipped by 5 bases and J by 8 bases, with 15 bases between them. CDR3 length: 13 amino acids. Germline CDR1 is SGHTA and CDR2 is FQGTGA. CDR3 protein: CASSPDSGGGYTF. The CDR3 nucleotides are TGTGCCAGCAGCCCGGACTCCGGTGGAGGCTACACCTTC.

The V and J genes are TRBV6-6 and TRBJ2-3; D may be TRBD1 (5 bases). CDR3 size: 14 residues. Germline loops: CDR1 MNHNY, CDR2 SVGAGI (reference sequence). Trimming removed 5 bases at V and 0 bases at J, with 9 bases between. The CDR3 bases are TGTGCCAGCAGTCTCGACAGAAGCACAGATACGCAGTATTTT. Its protein product is CASSLDRSTDTQYF.

This rearrangement joins TRBV28 to TRBJ2-7; D is possibly TRBD1 (6 bases). Trimming pared 4 bases from V and 1 base from J, leaving 11 bases between. This CDR3 is 14 amino acids long. In germline, CDR1 is MDHEN, CDR2 SYDVKM. DNA of the CDR3: TGTGCCAGCAGTTGCCACAGGGATTCCTACGAGCAGTACTTC. Translation: CASSCHRDSYEQYF.

The rearrangement joins TRBV2 to TRBJ1-1; TRBD1 is a possible D gene (6 bases). Trimming removed 0 bases at V and 5 bases at J, with 31 bases between. Germline loops: CDR1 SNHLY, CDR2 FYNNEI. This CDR3 has 21 amino acids. For the CDR3, the DNA is TGTGCCAGCAGTGAAGCGCTTCCGCAGTGCCCAAAGGGGGTATGGTGGACTGAAGCTTTCTTT. Its translation is CASSEALPQCPKGVWWTEAFF.

This chain connects TRBV7-2 to TRBJ2-5; possibly TRBD2 for D (7 bases). Deletions cut 3 bases from V and 4 bases from J, with 24 bases between. Germline V gene sequence: CDR1 SGHTA, CDR2 FQGNSA. CDR3 length: 18 amino acids. This CDR3 reads CASSFGASRGGLAETQYF. The CDR3 nucleotides read TGTGCCAGCAGCTTCGGTGCTTCGAGGGGGGGCCTGGCAGAGACCCAGTACTTC.

This rearrangement joins TRBV5-4 to TRBJ1-6, with a tentative D call TRBD1 (6 bases). The CDR3 extends over 15 amino acids. The V end lost 2 bases, the J end lost 8 bases, and 14 bases lay between the germline ends. CDR1 and CDR2 (germline): SGHNT, YYREEE (reference sequence). The CDR3 loop reads CASSLGGRGHSPLHF. The CDR3 bases are TGTGCCAGCAGCTTAGGAGGCAGGGGCCATTCACCCCTCCACTTT.

This clone was recorded a few times. The chain joins TRBV10-2 to TRBJ1-2; 8 bases map to TRBD1. Germline CDR1 WSHSY, CDR2 SAAADI. After removal of 8 bases from V and 9 bases from J, the junction contained 8 bases not matched to a gene. There are 12 residues in the CDR3. CDR3 nucleotides: TGCGCCAGCCTAACAGGGGGATATCGCTACACCTTC. Translation: CASLTGGYRYTF.

This clone was counted a single time. V and J are TRBV7-9 and TRBJ2-3; TRBD2 matches 8 bases. Losses at the gene ends were 5 bases for V and 4 bases for J; bases not matched to a gene: 11. The CDR3 length is 16 residues. CDR1 is SEHNR and CDR2 is FQNEAQ in the germline V gene (reference sequence). CDR3 in amino acids: CASSLFGGGRADTQYF. CDR3 bases: TGTGCCAGCAGCCTCTTTGGCGGGGGGCGGGCAGATACGCAGTATTTT.

V gene TRBV18 combines with J gene TRBJ2-5; D perhaps matches TRBD2 (6 bases). The better agreement between TRBJ2-7 and the DNA end casts doubt on the J call. The CDR3 contains 15 residues. Germline V lookup: CDR1 KGHSH, CDR2 LQKENI. In DNA form, the CDR3 reads TGTGCCAGCTCACCCGCGGGACCAAAGATCTACGAGCAGTACTTC. Translating it yields CASSPAGPKIYEQYF.

J is TRBJ1-4 and V is TRBV27; 9 positions match TRBD1. The CDR3 loop spans 17 amino acids. The J segment lost 0 bases and the V segment lost 7 bases, leaving 9 bases of the junction unmatched. Germline CDR1 and CDR2: MNHEY and SMNVEV (reference sequence). The CDR3 here is CASKGQGPYPTNEKLFF. The CDR3 DNA follows: TGTGCCAGCAAAGGACAGGGGCCTTACCCAACTAATGAAAAACTGTTTTTT.

Here the CDR3 reads CASSLDRANYGYTF. The DNA for the CDR3 is TGTGCCAGCAGCCTAGACAGGGCCAACTATGGCTACACCTTC. J is TRBJ1-2 and V is TRBV6-5; 7 nucleotides line up with TRBD1. Germline CDR1 is MNHEY and CDR2 is SVGAGI. V was pared by 6 bases and J by 2 bases, with 6 bases of the junction left unmatched. CDR3 size: 14 residues.

The chain recombines TRBV9 with TRBJ1-3, with TRBD1 identical over 7 bases. After removal of 0 bases from V and 4 bases from J, the junction contained 4 bases not matched to a gene. This CDR3 has 15 amino acids. Germline V gene sequence: CDR1 SGDLS, CDR2 YYNGEE. CDR3 amino acids: CASSVGGGVGNTIYF. The CDR3 DNA is TGTGCCAGCAGCGTAGGAGGGGGCGTAGGAAACACCATATATTTT.